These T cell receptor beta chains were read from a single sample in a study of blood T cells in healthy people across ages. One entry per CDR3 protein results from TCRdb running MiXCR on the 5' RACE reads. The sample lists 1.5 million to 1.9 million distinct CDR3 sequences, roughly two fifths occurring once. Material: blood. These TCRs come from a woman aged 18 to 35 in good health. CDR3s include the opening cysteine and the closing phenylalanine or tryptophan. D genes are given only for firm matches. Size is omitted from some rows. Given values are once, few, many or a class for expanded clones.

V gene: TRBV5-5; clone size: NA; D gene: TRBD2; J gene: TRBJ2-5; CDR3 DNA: TGTGCCGGCAAACCTAGCGGGGGGTCCTCGCAAGAGACCCAGTACTTC; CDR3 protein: CAGKPSGGSSQETQYF
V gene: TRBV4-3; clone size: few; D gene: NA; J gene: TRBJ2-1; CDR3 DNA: TGCGCCAGCAGCCAAGGGGGGCACAATGAGCAGTTCTTC; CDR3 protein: CASSQGGHNEQFF
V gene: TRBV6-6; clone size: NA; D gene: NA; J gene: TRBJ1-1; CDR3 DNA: TGTGCCAGCAGTTACGAGGGCCCTGAAGCTTTCTTT; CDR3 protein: CASSYEGPEAFF
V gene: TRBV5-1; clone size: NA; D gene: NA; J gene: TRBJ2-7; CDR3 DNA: TGCGCCAGCAGCTTAAGGACCCGCTCCTACAATGAGCAGTACTTC; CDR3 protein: CASSLRTRSYNEQYF
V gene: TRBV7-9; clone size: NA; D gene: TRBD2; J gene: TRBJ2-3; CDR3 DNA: TGTGCCAGCAGACAAGGCCTAGCGGGTAGGCTCGAGGGCACAGATACGCAGTATTTT; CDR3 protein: CASRQGLAGRLEGTDTQYF
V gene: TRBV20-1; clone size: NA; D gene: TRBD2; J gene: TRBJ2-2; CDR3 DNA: TGCAGTGCACGGACTAGCTCAGGGACCGGGGAGCTGTTTTTT; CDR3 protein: CSARTSSGTGELFF
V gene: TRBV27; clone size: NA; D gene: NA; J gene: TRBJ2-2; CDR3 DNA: TGTGCCAGCAGTTCACAGGCGAACACCGGGGAGCTGTTTTTT; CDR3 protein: CASSSQANTGELFF
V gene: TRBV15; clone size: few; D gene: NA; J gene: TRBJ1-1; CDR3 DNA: TGTGCCACCAGCGAAGGACAGAACAACCTTGAAGCTTTCTTT; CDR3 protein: CATSEGQNNLEAFF
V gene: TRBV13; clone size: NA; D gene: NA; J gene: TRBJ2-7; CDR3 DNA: TGTGCCAGCAGCCTCTCCCTCTCCGACGAGCAGTACTTC; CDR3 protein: CASSLSLSDEQYF
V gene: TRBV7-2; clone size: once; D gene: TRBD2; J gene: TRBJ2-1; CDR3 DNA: TGTGCCAGCAGCTTAGTGTCCCTAGCGGGAGGGCCAAATGAGCAGTTCTTC; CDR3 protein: CASSLVSLAGGPNEQFF
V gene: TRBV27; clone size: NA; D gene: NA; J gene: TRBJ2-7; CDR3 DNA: TGTGCCAGCAGTCTCAGGGGGAGGGCCTACGAGCAGTACTTC; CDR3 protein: CASSLRGRAYEQYF
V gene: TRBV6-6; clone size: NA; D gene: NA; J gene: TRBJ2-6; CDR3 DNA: TGTGCCAGCAATATACAGGGTTTAGCTGGGGCCAACGTCCTGACTTTC; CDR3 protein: CASNIQGLAGANVLTF
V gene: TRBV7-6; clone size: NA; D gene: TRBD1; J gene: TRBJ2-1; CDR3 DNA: TGTGCCAGCAGCGCAAGGACAGGGATGAATGAGCAGTTCTTC; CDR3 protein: CASSARTGMNEQFF
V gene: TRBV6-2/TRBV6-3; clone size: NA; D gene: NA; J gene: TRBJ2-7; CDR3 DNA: TGTGCCAGCAGTTACGCATTTGGCTACAATGAGCAGTACTTC; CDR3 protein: CASSYAFGYNEQYF
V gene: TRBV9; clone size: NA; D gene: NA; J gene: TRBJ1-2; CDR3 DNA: TGTGCCAGCAGCGTATCGGGGGAAAGCTATGGCTACACCTTC; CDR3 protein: CASSVSGESYGYTF
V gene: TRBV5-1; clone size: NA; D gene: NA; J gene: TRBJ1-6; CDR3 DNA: TGCGCCAGCAGCTTGTTGTTCTCAGGAGGGAGAGAGTATAATTCACCCCTCCACTTC; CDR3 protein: CASSLLFSGGREYNSPLHF
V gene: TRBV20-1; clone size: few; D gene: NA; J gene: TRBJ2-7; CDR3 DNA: TGCAGTGCTAAGGACTGGAGAAGCTCCTACGAGCAGTACTTC; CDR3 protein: CSAKDWRSSYEQYF
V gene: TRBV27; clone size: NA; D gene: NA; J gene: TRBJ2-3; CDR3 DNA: TGTGCCAGCATTGGGGGTCTGGGGTACGGTGGTTCTCAAGCAGATACGCAGTATTTT; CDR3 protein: CASIGGLGYGGSQADTQYF
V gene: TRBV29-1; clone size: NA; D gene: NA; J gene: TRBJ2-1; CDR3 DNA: TGCAGCGTTGAAGGCCCTAGCTCTAGCTCCTACAATGAGCAGTTCTTC; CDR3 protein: CSVEGPSSSSYNEQFF
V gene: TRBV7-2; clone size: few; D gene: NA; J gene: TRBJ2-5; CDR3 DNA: TGTGCCAGCAGAAACGTCGGTCCCCAAGAGACCCAGTACTTC; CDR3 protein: CASRNVGPQETQYF
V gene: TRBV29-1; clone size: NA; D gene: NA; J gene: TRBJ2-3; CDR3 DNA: TGCAGCGTTGAGTGGGGGGAGGTTACCCCAGATACGCAGTATTTT; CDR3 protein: CSVEWGEVTPDTQYF
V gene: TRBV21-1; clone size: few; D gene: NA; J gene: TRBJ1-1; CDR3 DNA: TGTGCCAGCAACAGGGGAGGGTCGTGCACTGAAGCTTTCTTT; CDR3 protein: CASNRGGSCTEAFF
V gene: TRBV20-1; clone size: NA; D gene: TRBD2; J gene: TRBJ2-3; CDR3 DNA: TGCAGTGCTAGAAAGCGGGGGGGTAGCACAGATACGCAGTATTTT; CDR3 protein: CSARKRGGSTDTQYF
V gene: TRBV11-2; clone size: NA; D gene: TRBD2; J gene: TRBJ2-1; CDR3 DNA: TGTGCCAGCAGCTGGAGCGGGGGGCAGTTCTTC; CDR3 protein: CASSWSGGQFF
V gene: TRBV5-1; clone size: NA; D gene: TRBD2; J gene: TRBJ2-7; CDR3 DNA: TGCGCCAGCAGCGTAACAGACCGACTAGCGCACGTATACAATGAGCAGTACTTC; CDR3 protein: CASSVTDRLAHVYNEQYF
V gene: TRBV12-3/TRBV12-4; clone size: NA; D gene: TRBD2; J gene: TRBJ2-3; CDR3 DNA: TGTGCCAGCAGTTTTCGGGGGGGCCGCACAGATACGCAGTATTTT; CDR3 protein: CASSFRGGRTDTQYF
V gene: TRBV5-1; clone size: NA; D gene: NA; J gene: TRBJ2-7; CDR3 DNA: TGCGCCAGCAGCGCGACGGCAACCTACGAGCAGTACTTC; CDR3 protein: CASSATATYEQYF
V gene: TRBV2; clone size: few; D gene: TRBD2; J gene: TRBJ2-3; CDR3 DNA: TGTGCCAGCAGGATAACTAGCGGGAGCACAGATACGCAGTATTTT; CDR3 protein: CASRITSGSTDTQYF
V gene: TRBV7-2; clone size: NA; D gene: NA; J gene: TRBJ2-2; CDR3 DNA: TGTGCCACCCCTGACAGGAAGAACACCGGGGAGCTGTTTTTT; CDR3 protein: CATPDRKNTGELFF
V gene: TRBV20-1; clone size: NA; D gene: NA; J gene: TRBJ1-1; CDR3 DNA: TGCAGTGCTATACAGGGTTGGACTGAAGCTTTCTTT; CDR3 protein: CSAIQGWTEAFF
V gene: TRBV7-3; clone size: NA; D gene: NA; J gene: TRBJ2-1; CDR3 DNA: TGTGCCAGCGGCGACCCAGGGAGCTCCTACAATGAGCAGTTCTTC; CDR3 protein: CASGDPGSSYNEQFF
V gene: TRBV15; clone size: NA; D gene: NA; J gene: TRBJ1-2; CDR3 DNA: TGTGCCACCAGCAGAGGGTTACTTGGGGGCTACACCTTC; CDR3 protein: CATSRGLLGGYTF
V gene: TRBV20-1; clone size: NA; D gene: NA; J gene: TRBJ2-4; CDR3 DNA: TGCAGTGCTAGAGTGCTAACCAAAAACATTCAGTACTTC; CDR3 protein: CSARVLTKNIQYF
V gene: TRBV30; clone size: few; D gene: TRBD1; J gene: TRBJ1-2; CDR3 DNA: TGTGCCCGGTTGAACAGGGGACCTTCAGCTGGCTACACCTTC; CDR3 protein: CARLNRGPSAGYTF
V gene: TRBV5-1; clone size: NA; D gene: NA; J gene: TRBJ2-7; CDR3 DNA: TGCGCCAGCAGCTTTTCAGGACGATTACATAGCCACGAGCAGTACTTC; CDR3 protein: CASSFSGRLHSHEQYF
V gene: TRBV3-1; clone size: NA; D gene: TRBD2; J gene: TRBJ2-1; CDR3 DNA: TGTGCCAGCTTCCTAAGGGATCTAGCGGGAGAGTTATTTAATGAGCAGTTCTTT; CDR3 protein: CASFLRDLAGELFNEQFF
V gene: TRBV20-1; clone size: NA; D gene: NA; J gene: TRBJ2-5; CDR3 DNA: TGCAGTGCTAGTGAACAGGGTCACAAGGGGGAGACCCAGTACTTC; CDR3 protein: CSASEQGHKGETQYF
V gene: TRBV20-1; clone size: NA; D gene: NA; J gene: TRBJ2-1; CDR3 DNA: TGCAGTGCTAGAGGGTTATACTGCAATGAGCAGTTCTTC; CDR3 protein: CSARGLYCNEQFF
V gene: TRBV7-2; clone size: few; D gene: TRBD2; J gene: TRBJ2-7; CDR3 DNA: TGTGCCAGCAGCAAATGGGGCGGGAGCTCCTACAATGAGCAGTACTTC; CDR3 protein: CASSKWGGSSYNEQYF
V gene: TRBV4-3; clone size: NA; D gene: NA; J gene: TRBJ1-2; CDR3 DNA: TGCGCCGGCAGCCAGATACAGGCTAACTATGGCTACACCTTC; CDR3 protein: CAGSQIQANYGYTF
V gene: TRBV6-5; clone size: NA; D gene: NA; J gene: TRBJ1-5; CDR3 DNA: TGTGCCAGCAGTTACTCCGGGGGAGGCGGCAATCAGCCCCAGCATTTT; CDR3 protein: CASSYSGGGGNQPQHF
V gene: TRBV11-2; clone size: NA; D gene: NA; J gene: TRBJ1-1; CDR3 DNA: TGTGCCAGCAGCCAGGACCCTCGGCGGGCTTTCTTT; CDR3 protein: CASSQDPRRAFF
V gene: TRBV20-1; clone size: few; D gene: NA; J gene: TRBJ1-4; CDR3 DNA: TGCAGTGCTAGAGAAGCCGACAGGTCTGCGTACGATGAAAAACTGTTTTTT; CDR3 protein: CSAREADRSAYDEKLFF